Below are 32 T cell receptor beta chains sequenced from a single sample in a study of memory CD4+ T cells and cytomegalovirus serostatus. The table came from immunoSEQ multiplex PCR; TCRdb's copy has only in-frame clones and leaves some out. Of tens of thousands of clones listed, approximately 82% are singletons. Single viable CD3+CD4+CD8-CD45RO+ cells were sorted as the memory CD4+ T cells. The specimen was memory CD4+ T cells from blood. The source of these receptors is an adult in good health and CMV-seronegative.

The chain joins TRBV19 to TRBJ1-5; TRBD1 might be the D (5 bases). Trimming pared 7 bases from V and 7 bases from J, leaving 17 bases between. Germline-derived CDR1 and CDR2 are LNHDA and SQIVND (reference sequence). The CDR3 consists of 14 residues. CDR3 protein: CASTRGAEVQPQHF. Written as DNA, the CDR3 is TGTGCCAGTACAAGGGGAGCGGAGGTGCAGCCCCAGCATTTT.

The J gene is TRBJ2-5, the V gene TRBV9; 12 nucleotides align to TRBD2. Germline CDR1 reads SGDLS; CDR2 reads YYNGEE. V gave up 4 bases and J gave up 1 base; unmatched junction bases: 2. The CDR3 covers 15 residues. DNA of the CDR3: TGTGCCAGCAGCCGGACTAGCGGGATCCAAGAGACCCAGTACTTC. It encodes CASSRTSGIQETQYF.

V is TRBV5-3 and J is TRBJ1-2; 8 bases match TRBD1. TRBV5-3 carries the ORF label, with uncertain function. The junction had 3 bases not matched to a gene; V was cut back by 4 bases and J by 4 bases. The CDR3 has 13 amino acids. The chain's CDR3 is CARSRTGLYGYTF. CDR3 sequence (DNA): TGTGCCAGAAGCAGGACAGGGCTCTATGGCTACACCTTC.

This chain uses TRBV5-1 with TRBJ2-1; D is undetermined. CDR3 length: 14 residues. Trimming stripped 3 bases from V and 4 bases from J, with 11 bases between. In germline, CDR1 is SGHRS, CDR2 YFSETQ. The chain's CDR3 is CASSSSLYYNEQFF. CDR3 bases: TGCGCCAGCAGCTCTTCACTCTATTACAATGAGCAGTTCTTC.

This clone was observed a handful of times. The rearrangement links TRBV5-4 to TRBJ1-1; D perhaps matches TRBD1 (5 bases). The CDR3 length is 16 residues. The V and J ends lost 4 bases and 4 bases respectively, with 20 bases between them. The germline V gene encodes CDR1 SGHNT and CDR2 YYREEE (reference sequence). The CDR3 DNA is TGTGCCAGCAGCCCTGGGGGGGTCCGAACTGGCACTGAAGCTTTCTTT. Protein product: CASSPGGVRTGTEAFF.

This chain connects TRBV5-1 to TRBJ2-7; a possible D gene is TRBD2 (6 bases). The CDR3 totals 14 residues. V gave up 0 bases and J gave up 3 bases, with 10 bases separating them. Germline lookup yields CDR1 SGHRS and CDR2 YFSETQ. The CDR3, as DNA: TGCGCCAGCAGCTTGGGGACTACGCTCTACGAGCAGTACTTC. Protein: CASSLGTTLYEQYF.

V usage is TRBV10-2 and J usage is TRBJ1-5; D is unclear. This CDR3 is built from 15 residues. Germline lookup yields CDR1 WSHSY and CDR2 SAAADI. V lost 3 bases, J lost 0 bases, and 9 bases lay in between. CDR3 in amino acids: CASSDLGYSNQPQHF. The CDR3 DNA follows: TGCGCCAGCAGTGACTTAGGATATAGCAATCAGCCCCAGCATTTT.

This clone was observed a few times. The DNA of the CDR3 is TGTGCCAGCTCCGACCAGTCACCCGGCGGGGGGAGAGAGACCCAGTACTTC. This translates into CASSDQSPGGGRETQYF. The chain uses TRBV18 and TRBJ2-5, with TRBD2 matching over 8 bases. The CDR3 sequence is 17 residues long. Germline V gene lookup returns CDR1 KGHSH and CDR2 LQKENI. The V segment lost 6 bases and the J segment 4 bases; nucleotides outside the gene matches: 16.

The J gene is TRBJ2-1, the V gene TRBV28; D is uncertain. The CDR3 spans 11 residues. V shed 3 bases and J shed 10 bases, with 7 bases lying between them. Germline assignment: CDR1 MDHEN and CDR2 SYDVKM. The CDR3 protein is CASSLKWEQFF. In DNA form, the CDR3 reads TGTGCCAGCAGTTTGAAGTGGGAGCAGTTCTTC. The whole variable domain, remainder taken from reference TRBV28 and TRBJ2-1, is DVKVTQSSRYLVKRTGEKVFLECVQDMDHENMFWYRQDPGLGLRLIYFSYDVKMKEKGDIPEGYSVSREKKERFSLILESASTNQTSMYLCASSLKWEQFFGPGTRLTVL.

This clone has only one observation. In DNA, the CDR3 is TGTGCCAGCAGTTACTCGGTAGGGGAGAACTATGGCTACACCTTC. Encoded protein: CASSYSVGENYGYTF. The chain joins TRBV6-6 to TRBJ1-2; maybe TRBD1 (5 bases). The V end lost 0 bases, the J end lost 2 bases, and 10 bases lay between the germline ends. The CDR3 is 15 amino acids. CDR1 and CDR2 (germline): MNHNY, SVGAGI (reference sequence).

In its sample, this clone was seen a few times. The chain couples TRBV7-2 to TRBJ2-1; the D gene is possibly TRBD2 (6 bases). Trimming cost V 3 bases and J 10 bases, with 22 bases left between them. This CDR3 spans 16 amino acids. In germline, CDR1 is SGHTA, CDR2 FQGNSA. The CDR3, as DNA: TGTGCCAGCAGCTTGATGGGTCTCCAGGGACGGGGGGAGCAGTTCTTC. Translation: CASSLMGLQGRGEQFF.

This clone showed up just once. The chain combines TRBV5-1 with TRBJ2-2; TRBD1 aligns across 8 bases. Germline V lookup: CDR1 SGHRS, CDR2 YFSETQ. The CDR3 sequence is 14 residues long. V was clipped by 4 bases and J by 6 bases; unmatched bases: 5. CDR3: CASSKSQGAGELFF. The DNA for the CDR3 is TGCGCCAGCAGCAAATCACAGGGGGCCGGGGAGCTGTTTTTT.

Worth noting for this clone: The sample carries other DNA sequences with the same CDR3. This rearrangement joins TRBV19 to TRBJ1-5, with D perhaps matching TRBD1 (5 bases). Trimming removed 3 bases at V and 0 bases at J, with 9 bases between. The CDR3 spans 15 residues. Germline V gene sequence: CDR1 LNHDA, CDR2 SQIVND (reference sequence). CDR3 sequence (DNA): TGTGCCAGTAGTATCCGGGGGTCTAGCAATCAGCCCCAGCATTTT. Amino acids: CASSIRGSSNQPQHF.

The chain combines TRBV25-1 with TRBJ2-7, with 10 bases lining up with TRBD2. The V segment lost 1 base and the J segment 5 bases; nucleotides outside the gene matches: 5. Per the germline V gene, CDR1 is MGHDK and CDR2 is SYGVNS. The CDR3 is made up of 15 amino acids. CDR3 sequence: CASSESSGGVHEQYF. DNA of the CDR3: TGTGCCAGCAGTGAATCGAGCGGGGGGGTCCACGAGCAGTACTTC.

CDR3 amino acids: CASSLSGQGDGEQFF. The CDR3 DNA reads as TGTGCCAGCAGCTTATCGGGGCAGGGCGATGGTGAGCAGTTCTTC. The V call is TRBV7-9, the J call TRBJ2-1; perhaps D is TRBD1 or TRBD2 (5 bases each). CDR3 length equals 15 residues. V lost 2 bases to trimming and J lost 9 bases, with 17 bases between them. The germline V gene has CDR1 SEHNR and CDR2 FQNEAQ (reference sequence). Full variable domain (outside the CDR3, taken from reference TRBV7-9 and TRBJ2-1): DTGVSQNPRHKITKRGQNVTFRCDPISEHNRLYWYRQTLGQGPEFLTYFQNEAQLEKSRLLSDRFSAERPKGSFSTLEIQRTEQGDSAMYLCASSLSGQGDGEQFFGPGTRLTVL.

V usage is TRBV2 and J usage is TRBJ2-3, with 7 bases fitting TRBD2. Germline assignment: CDR1 SNHLY and CDR2 FYNNEI. The trim removed 10 bases at V and 1 base at J, leaving 8 bases unmatched. The CDR3 spans 14 residues. This CDR3 is CATQLAGGTDTQYF. The CDR3 DNA sequence: TGTGCCACCCAGTTGGCGGGGGGCACAGATACGCAGTATTTT.

The rearrangement joins TRBV28 to TRBJ1-4; the D is unclear. Germline CDR1 MDHEN, CDR2 SYDVKM. V gave up 4 bases and J gave up 0 bases, with 9 bases separating them. The length of the CDR3 is 15 residues. The CDR3 protein is CASSSGSSTNEKLFF. CDR3 in DNA: TGTGCCAGCAGTTCGGGATCTTCAACTAATGAAAAACTGTTTTTT.

This chain joins TRBV5-4 and TRBJ1-1; D is ambiguous. Trimming cost V 0 bases and J 0 bases, with 9 bases left between them. The CDR3 contains 15 residues. CDR1 SGHNT and CDR2 YYREEE come from the germline V gene (reference sequence). The CDR3 protein is CASSLASAMNTEAFF. The CDR3 nucleotides are TGTGCCAGCAGCTTGGCGTCTGCGATGAACACTGAAGCTTTCTTT.

J is TRBJ1-4 and V is TRBV5-1; D uncertain. From germline, CDR1 is SGHRS and CDR2 YFSETQ. V gave up 4 bases and J gave up 0 bases, with 13 bases separating them. The CDR3 is 16 amino acids. CDR3 residues: CASSPGRTATNEKLFF. DNA for the CDR3: TGCGCCAGCAGCCCAGGACGGACCGCAACTAATGAAAAACTGTTTTTT.

The chain carries TRBV11-1 and TRBJ1-1, with a weak D call TRBD1 (6 bases). Per the germline V gene, CDR1 is SGHAT and CDR2 is FQDESV (reference sequence). The CDR3 is 15 residues long. V dropped 3 bases and J dropped 1 base, with 12 bases sitting between them. CDR3 protein: CASSFSRGQNTEAFF. CDR3 sequence (DNA): TGTGCCAGCAGCTTCAGCCGGGGGCAGAACACTGAAGCTTTCTTT. Full variable domain (rest looked up from reference TRBV11-1 and TRBJ1-1): EAEVAQSPRYKITEKSQAVAFWCDPISGHATLYWYRQILGQGPELLVQFQDESVVDDSQLPKDRFSAERLKGVDSTLKIQPAELGDSAMYLCASSFSRGQNTEAFFGQGTRLTVV.

V and J are TRBV11-3 and TRBJ1-1; D not resolved. The V gene lost 5 bases and the J gene lost 1 base, with 8 bases spanning the gap. This CDR3 is 13 amino acids long. Germline-derived CDR1 and CDR2 are SGHNT and YENEEA. The DNA of the CDR3 is TGTGCCAGCAGCCCAGAACAGAACACTGAAGCTTTCTTT. This translates into CASSPEQNTEAFF.

The chain employs TRBV2 and TRBJ2-5; the D is unclear. CDR3 size: 13 residues. Between the trimmed V and J ends, which lost 6 bases and 3 bases, there was a span of 11 bases. The germline CDR1 and CDR2 sequences are SNHLY and FYNNEI. CDR3 nucleotide sequence: TGTGCCAGCAGCCAAAGGAGTGAAGAGACCCAGTACTTC. Its translation: CASSQRSEETQYF.

The chain carries TRBV2 and TRBJ2-1, with D perhaps matching TRBD1 (6 bases). The CDR3 runs 15 residues. V dropped 7 bases and J dropped 6 bases, with 19 bases sitting between them. Looked up from germline, CDR1 is SNHLY and CDR2 is FYNNEI. The CDR3 reads CASNLQGNIGNEQFF. DNA for the CDR3: TGTGCCAGCAACCTACAGGGAAATATTGGCAATGAGCAGTTCTTC. Full variable domain (rest looked up from reference TRBV2 and TRBJ2-1): EPEVTQTPSHQVTQMGQEVILRCVPISNHLYFYWYRQILGQKVEFLVSFYNNEISEKSEIFDDQFSVERPDGSNFTLKIRSTKLEDSAMYFCASNLQGNIGNEQFFGPGTRLTVL.

This clone appeared a few times. The gene calls are TRBV28 and TRBJ1-1, with 8 positions matching TRBD1. The CDR3 length is 12 residues. Germline lookup yields CDR1 MDHEN and CDR2 SYDVKM. With V trimmed by 6 bases and J by 7 bases, 4 bases remained unmatched. The CDR3 nucleotides read TGTGCCAGCAGCTTGGGGACAGGTGAAGCTTTCTTT. This encodes CASSLGTGEAFF.

The chain carries TRBV19 and TRBJ1-5; no reliable D call. V lost 6 bases, J lost 1 base, and 10 bases lay in between. The CDR3 extends over 14 amino acids. The V gene's germline CDR1 is LNHDA and CDR2 SQIVND (reference sequence). CDR3 sequence reads: CASRGPNSNQPQHF. The CDR3 bases are TGTGCCAGTAGAGGCCCCAACAGCAATCAGCCCCAGCATTTT.

The CDR3 here is CASSRQPNTEAFF. CDR3 sequence (DNA): TGTGCCAGCAGCCGACAGCCGAACACTGAAGCTTTCTTT. The V and J genes are TRBV7-2 and TRBJ1-1; weak D call: TRBD1 (5 bases). The germline V gene has CDR1 SGHTA and CDR2 FQGNSA. This CDR3 contains 13 residues. V lost 5 bases and J 1 base, leaving 8 bases between the germline ends.

Relative to its sample, this clone is medium-sized. The CDR3 here is CASSIGTGSGSPLHF. CDR3 bases: TGTGCCAGTAGTATAGGGACAGGGTCCGGGTCACCCCTCCACTTT. J is TRBJ1-6 and V is TRBV19, with 8 bases that match TRBD1. The CDR3 sequence is 15 residues long. V trimming: 1 base; J trimming: 10 bases; junction bases outside the gene matches: 6. Germline CDR1 and CDR2: LNHDA and SQIVND (reference sequence).

This chain joins TRBV5-1 and TRBJ1-3; tentatively, D is TRBD1 (5 bases). From germline, CDR1 is SGHRS and CDR2 YFSETQ. The V end lost 4 bases, the J end lost 4 bases, and 15 bases lay between the germline ends. The CDR3 spans 15 residues. The CDR3 is CASSPGGTAGNTIYF. CDR3 DNA: TGCGCCAGCAGCCCGGGGGGGACGGCAGGAAACACCATATATTTT.

The chain joins TRBV4-2 to TRBJ2-1, with D perhaps being TRBD1 or TRBD2 (6 bases each). Germline CDR1 LGHNA, CDR2 YNFKEQ. V lost 3 bases, J lost 6 bases, and 18 bases lay in between. The CDR3 loop spans 16 amino acids. The CDR3: CASSQGAGGTFNEQFF. Written as DNA, the CDR3 is TGTGCCAGCAGCCAGGGGGCCGGGGGAACCTTCAATGAGCAGTTCTTC.

The chain recombines TRBV27 with TRBJ1-5; D perhaps matches TRBD1 (5 bases). V was shortened by 1 base and J by 7 bases, with 11 bases between the two germline ends. Germline loops: CDR1 MNHEY, CDR2 SMNVEV (reference sequence). The CDR3 is 14 residues long. The CDR3 loop reads CASSLWTTGQPQHF. CDR3 sequence (DNA): TGTGCCAGCAGTTTATGGACAACGGGGCAGCCCCAGCATTTT.

The chain carries TRBV5-1 and TRBJ1-5; D is unresolved. Germline V gene sequence: CDR1 SGHRS, CDR2 YFSETQ. The CDR3 contains 16 residues. V lost 4 bases and J lost 7, with 21 bases in between. CDR3 in amino acids: CASSHRRQNPRQPQHF. CDR3 DNA sequence: TGCGCCAGCAGCCATAGAAGGCAAAACCCCAGACAGCCCCAGCATTTT.

J is TRBJ2-5 and V is TRBV5-1; D gene unclear. CDR3 length equals 15 residues. CDR1 SGHRS and CDR2 YFSETQ come from the germline V gene. V lost 0 bases and J lost 4, with 13 bases in between. Here the CDR3 DNA reads TGCGCCAGCAGCTTGGGGGGTCTAACAACAGAGACCCAGTACTTC. Translating gives CASSLGGLTTETQYF.